The present TCR beta chain was sequenced within a study of cytomegalovirus exposure and HLA in healthy donors (dated by TCRdb to between 2016 and 2019). Study-wide context: According to a later analysis, the roughly 120 validation repertoires were produced on the same platform as the approximately 690 repertoires of the first cohort. Besides the first cohort of under 700 subjects, a separate validation cohort made up of roughly 120 different subjects was used. The study combined high-throughput TCR immunosequencing, statistical association of individual TCRs with disease status, and machine learning to predict cytomegalovirus infection status. The study was designed to test whether signatures of past pathogen exposure could be identified by cataloging public T cell receptors.

The donors were included in the validation cohort of some 120 subjects, a group kept apart from the roughly 670-subject first cohort. The library was generated by the immunoSEQ multiplex PCR assay. The original pipeline was this. A statistical classification framework was developed to diagnose cytomegalovirus status using the catalog of TCR beta chain sequences. Not all clones reach the TCRdb copy of this immuneACCESS table, which keeps in-frame sequences only. Checked studies attribute under half of the gap to unresolved V genes and leave the rest unexplained. V, J and clone size derive from that table, while D and trimming were established from the DNA sequence. The sample table holds 130,000 or so clones, of which approximately 90% were seen once. The top ten clones comprise 1.5% to 2% of the sample. Trimming removed 11 bases from V and 3 bases from J; the gene matches leave 22 bases unexplained. The germline V gene specifies MRHNA as CDR1 and SNTAGT as CDR2. Spanning cysteine to phenylalanine, the CDR3 consists of 17 amino acids. The DNA shown is the 51-base CDR3, in frame from base 1.

Turning to this clone: Which antigen it targets is not known. No much larger clone is present one base from it, and per-base qualities are unavailable.

What the work shows at the level of the full study, not this receptor alone: The classifier was reported to diagnose cytomegalovirus status with high specificity and sensitivity in both the original and validation cohorts. It was suggested by the authors that the approach could potentially be generalized to other disease states and immunological phenotypes. A few of the identified cytomegalovirus-associated TCR beta chains were confirmed in vitro to be specific for cytomegalovirus antigens. A later analysis had no HLA typing for the validation cohort, so co-occurrence there was scored across all 110 or so repertoires. Most TCR sequences were observed very rarely across donors, whereas some public TCRs were present in many individuals. Subsequent analysis determined that TCRs grouped into clusters in the first cohort also showed a tendency toward co-occurrence across the roughly 130 validation repertoires, and 94% of cluster scores exceeded 0. In the study, about 150 TCR beta chains were listed as associated with cytomegalovirus.

The clonotype was recovered from a woman aged 18 to 35 in good health and CMV-seronegative. The receptor chain draws on TRBV6-4 and TRBJ2-7; 7 bases in the junction line up with TRBD2. The sample was PBMCs. The CDR3 reads CAGRRALCREECYEQYF. The DNA is TGTGCCGGGCGTAGGGCACTTTGTCGGGAGGAGTGCTACGAGCAGTACTTC.